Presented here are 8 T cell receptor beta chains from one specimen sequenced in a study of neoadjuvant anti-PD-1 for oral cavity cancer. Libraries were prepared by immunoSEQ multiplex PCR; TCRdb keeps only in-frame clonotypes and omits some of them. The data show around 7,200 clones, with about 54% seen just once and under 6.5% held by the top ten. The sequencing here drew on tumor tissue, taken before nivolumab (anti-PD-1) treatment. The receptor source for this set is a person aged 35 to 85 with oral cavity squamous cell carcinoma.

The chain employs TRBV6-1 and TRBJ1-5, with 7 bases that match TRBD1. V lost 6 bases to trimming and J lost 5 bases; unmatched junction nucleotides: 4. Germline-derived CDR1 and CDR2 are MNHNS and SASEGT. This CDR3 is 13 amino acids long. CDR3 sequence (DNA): TGTGCCAGCAGCCTTGACAGGGATCAGCCCCAGCATTTT. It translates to CASSLDRDQPQHF.

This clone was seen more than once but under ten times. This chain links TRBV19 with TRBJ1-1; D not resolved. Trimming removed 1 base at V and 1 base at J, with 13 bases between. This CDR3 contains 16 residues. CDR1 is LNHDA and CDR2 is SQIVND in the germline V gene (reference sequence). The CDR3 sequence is CASSIVQRATNTEAFF. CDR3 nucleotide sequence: TGTGCCAGTAGTATAGTACAGCGCGCCACGAACACTGAAGCTTTCTTT.

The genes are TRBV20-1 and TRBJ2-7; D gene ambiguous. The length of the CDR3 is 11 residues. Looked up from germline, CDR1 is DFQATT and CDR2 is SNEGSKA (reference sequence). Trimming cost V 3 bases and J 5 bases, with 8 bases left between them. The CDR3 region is CSARAGNEQYF. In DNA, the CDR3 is TGCAGTGCTAGGGCCGGAAACGAGCAGTACTTC.

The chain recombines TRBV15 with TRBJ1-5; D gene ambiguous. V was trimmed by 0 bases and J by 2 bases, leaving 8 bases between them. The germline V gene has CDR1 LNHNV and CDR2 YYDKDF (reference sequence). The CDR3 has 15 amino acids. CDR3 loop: CATSRDQLRNQPQHF. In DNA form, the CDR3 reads TGTGCCACCAGCAGAGATCAGCTGCGCAATCAGCCCCAGCATTTT.

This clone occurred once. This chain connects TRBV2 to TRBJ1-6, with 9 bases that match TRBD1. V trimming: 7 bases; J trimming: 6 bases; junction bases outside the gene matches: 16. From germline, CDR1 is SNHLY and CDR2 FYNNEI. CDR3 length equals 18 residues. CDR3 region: CASTKPTTGGFGNSPLHF. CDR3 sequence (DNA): TGTGCCAGCACAAAACCAACGACAGGGGGATTTGGTAATTCACCCCTCCACTTT.

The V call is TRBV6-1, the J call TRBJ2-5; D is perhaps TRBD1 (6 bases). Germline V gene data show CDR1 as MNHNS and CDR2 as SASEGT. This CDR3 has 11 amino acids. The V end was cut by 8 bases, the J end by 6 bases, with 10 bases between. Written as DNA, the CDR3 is TGTGCCAGCTCTACAGGGCAGACCCAGTACTTC. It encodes CASSTGQTQYF.

The CDR3 sequence is CASSVSQGAIYGYTF. The CDR3 DNA sequence: TGTGCCAGTTCGGTTTCACAGGGGGCGATCTATGGCTACACCTTC. The gene calls are TRBV7-9 and TRBJ1-2; 9 bases line up with TRBD1. The CDR3 has 15 amino acids. The J segment lost 4 bases and the V segment lost 9 bases, leaving 12 bases of the junction unmatched. Germline V CDR1 and CDR2: SEHNR, FQNEAQ (reference sequence). Filled out from reference TRBV7-9 and TRBJ1-2, the complete variable domain reads DTGVSQNPRHKITKRGQNVTFRCDPISEHNRLYWYRQTLGQGPEFLTYFQNEAQLEKSRLLSDRFSAERPKGSFSTLEIQRTEQGDSAMYLCASSVSQGAIYGYTFGSGTRLTVV.

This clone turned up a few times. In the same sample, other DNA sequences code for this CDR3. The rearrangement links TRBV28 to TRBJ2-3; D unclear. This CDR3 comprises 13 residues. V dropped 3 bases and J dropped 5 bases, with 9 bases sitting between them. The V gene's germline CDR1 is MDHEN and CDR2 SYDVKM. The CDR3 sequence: CASSFLARDTQYF. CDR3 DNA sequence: TGTGCCAGCAGTTTTTTAGCAAGAGATACGCAGTATTTT.